These T cell receptor beta chains were read from a single sample in a study of CD8 T cells in Susac syndrome. MiXCR, applied by TCRdb to the immunoSEQ multiplex PCR reads, yields one record per CDR3 protein. The data contain 400,000 to 550,000 distinct CDR3 sequences, 85% to 90% of them singletons. The sequenced sample was CD8+ T cells from PBMCs. The origin of the receptors is a human donor with multiple sclerosis. CDR3s include the opening cysteine and the closing phenylalanine or tryptophan. The D gene is left open where the match is weak. Size is omitted from some rows. Given values are once, few, many or a class for expanded clones.

J: TRBJ2-5
D: .
size: .
V: TRBV30
CDR3: CAWSGGRTEVETQYF
DNA: TGTGCCTGGAGTGGGGGTAGGACAGAGGTCGAGACCCAGTACTTC

J: TRBJ1-1
D: TRBD1
size: .
V: TRBV7-9
CDR3: CASTYQGGGVTEAFF
DNA: TGTGCCAGCACCTACCAGGGGGGCGGGGTTACTGAAGCTTTCTTT

J: TRBJ2-4
D: .
size: .
V: TRBV13
CDR3: CASSLRGPENIQYF
DNA: TGTGCCAGCAGCTTACGGGGTCCCGAAAACATTCAGTACTTC

J: TRBJ2-7
D: .
size: few
V: TRBV27
CDR3: CASSLFQGYEQYF
DNA: TGTGCCAGCAGTTTATTTCAGGGCTACGAGCAGTACTTC

J: TRBJ2-1
D: TRBD1
size: .
V: TRBV7-9
CDR3: CASSRDGDRDDEQFF
DNA: TGTGCCAGCAGCCGAGATGGGGACAGGGACGATGAGCAGTTCTTC

J: TRBJ2-7
D: TRBD2
size: .
V: TRBV10-2
CDR3: CASSAPLSGLAGGGSYEQYF
DNA: TGCGCCAGCAGTGCCCCGCTTTCGGGACTAGCGGGGGGGGGCTCCTACGAGCAGTACTTC

J: TRBJ1-2
D: .
size: .
V: TRBV12-3/TRBV12-4
CDR3: CASTSYLGGYTF
DNA: TGTGCCAGCACGTCTTACCTGGGTGGCTACACCTTC

J: TRBJ2-7
D: TRBD1
size: .
V: TRBV30
CDR3: CAWGTGAYEQYF
DNA: TGTGCCTGGGGGACAGGGGCCTACGAGCAGTACTTC

J: TRBJ2-7
D: TRBD2
size: .
V: TRBV6-5
CDR3: CASSYVLAGGHLNDEQYF
DNA: TGTGCCAGCAGTTACGTCCTAGCGGGGGGCCATCTTAACGACGAGCAGTACTTC

J: TRBJ1-3
D: TRBD1
size: .
V: TRBV6-5
CDR3: CASSYRLTGGRNTIYF
DNA: TGTGCCAGCAGTTACCGTCTTACAGGGGGTCGGAACACCATATATTTT

J: TRBJ2-3
D: TRBD1
size: .
V: TRBV4-1
CDR3: CASSLNRGRTDTQYF
DNA: TGCGCCAGCAGCCTAAACAGGGGCCGCACAGATACGCAGTATTTT

J: TRBJ1-1
D: .
size: .
V: TRBV20-1
CDR3: CSARDDPEAFF
DNA: TGCAGTGCTAGAGATGACCCTGAAGCTTTCTTT

J: TRBJ2-4
D: .
size: once
V: TRBV7-7
CDR3: CASWAFALAKNIQYF
DNA: TGTGCTAGCTGGGCTTTCGCACTAGCCAAAAACATTCAGTACTTC

J: TRBJ2-7
D: .
size: few
V: TRBV19
CDR3: CASSLAGTLYEQYF
DNA: TGTGCCAGTAGTCTCGCCGGGACCCTCTACGAGCAGTACTTC